Each of the 31 T cell receptor beta chains below was sequenced from the same sample in a study of graft-versus-host responses after intestinal transplantation. Measured with immunoSEQ multiplex PCR; TCRdb has only the in-frame clones, and not every one. Of 70,000 to 95,000 clones in the sample, 90% to 95% were seen once. Their recognized antigens are unknown. The sample was unstimulated CD8+ T cells sorted from spleen or lymph node cells, taken before transplant. The receptors shown here come from a human donor who was the organ donor for an intestinal transplant.

CDR3 nucleotide sequence: TGCAGCGTCTCCGGGACAGGGGCCTACAATGAGCAGTTCTTC. Translation: CSVSGTGAYNEQFF. The chain couples TRBV29-1 to TRBJ2-1; 10 bases fit TRBD1. The V and J ends lost 6 bases and 2 bases, in that order; junction bases with no gene match: 4. The germline V gene encodes CDR1 SQVTM and CDR2 ANQGSEA. This CDR3 is built from 14 residues.

This clone was seen only a few times. The chain combines TRBV29-1 with TRBJ2-7, with D possibly being TRBD2 (5 bases). Germline CDR1 and CDR2: SQVTM and ANQGSEA. Trimming took off 5 bases at V and 3 bases at J, with 14 bases between the two ends. This CDR3 has 13 residues. CDR3 loop: CSVLVGINYEQYF. Here the CDR3 DNA reads TGCAGCGTTCTAGTCGGGATTAACTACGAGCAGTACTTC.

The J gene is TRBJ1-1, the V gene TRBV5-4; TRBD1 aligns across 9 bases. After removal of 2 bases from V and 3 bases from J, the junction contained 14 bases not matched to a gene. Germline lookup yields CDR1 SGHNT and CDR2 YYREEE (reference sequence). The CDR3 has 18 residues. CDR3 sequence reads: CASSLTNRGPHVDTEAFF. CDR3 nucleotides: TGTGCCAGCAGCTTAACAAACAGGGGGCCTCATGTGGACACTGAAGCTTTCTTT.

The gene calls are TRBV11-2 and TRBJ1-2; D is uncertain. Per germline, CDR1 SGHAT and CDR2 FQNNGV. Trimming removed 2 bases from V and 5 bases from J, with 9 bases in between. This CDR3 has 13 residues. The CDR3 DNA reads TGTGCCAGCAGCTTAAGGGAGGTGTATGGCTACACCTTC. This gives the protein CASSLREVYGYTF.

J is TRBJ2-7 and V is TRBV28; D possibly corresponds to TRBD1 (6 bases). Germline V gene lookup returns CDR1 MDHEN and CDR2 SYDVKM. This CDR3 is built from 13 residues. Trimming cost V 4 bases and J 2 bases, with 9 bases left between them. The CDR3 protein is CASSSDRPYEQYF. The CDR3 nucleotides are TGTGCCAGCAGTTCGGACAGACCCTACGAGCAGTACTTC.

The chain carries TRBV4-1 and TRBJ2-7; 8 bases are a match to TRBD1. The CDR3 has 13 residues. J gave up 9 bases and V 8 bases, and 12 bases lay outside the gene matches. Germline-derived CDR1 and CDR2 are MGHRA and YSYEKL. The CDR3 coding sequence is TGCGCCAGCGGACTTCCAGGGGGCGATTTGCAGTACTTC. Encoded protein: CASGLPGGDLQYF.

This chain uses TRBV5-5 with TRBJ2-7, with D maybe TRBD1 (6 bases). CDR1 SGHKS and CDR2 YYEKEE come from the germline V gene (reference sequence). The CDR3 totals 15 residues. The V gene lost 0 bases and the J gene lost 3 bases, with 13 bases spanning the gap. The CDR3: CASSLGLGAFYEQYF. The CDR3 region has the DNA TGTGCCAGCAGCTTGGGGTTGGGGGCCTTCTACGAGCAGTACTTC.

V is TRBV7-9 and J is TRBJ2-7, with D possibly being TRBD1 (5 bases). There are 15 residues in the CDR3. Trimming left V 1 base short and J 3 bases short, with 13 bases between. Looked up from germline, CDR1 is SEHNR and CDR2 is FQNEAQ (reference sequence). The CDR3 DNA reads as TGTGCCAGCAGCTTAGGGCAGGGTGGGTACTACGAGCAGTACTTC. This sequence encodes CASSLGQGGYYEQYF. Full variable domain (outside the CDR3, taken from reference TRBV7-9 and TRBJ2-7): DTGVSQNPRHKITKRGQNVTFRCDPISEHNRLYWYRQTLGQGPEFLTYFQNEAQLEKSRLLSDRFSAERPKGSFSTLEIQRTEQGDSAMYLCASSLGQGGYYEQYFGPGTRLTVT.

This clone was seen just once. The gene calls are TRBV28 and TRBJ2-6; D gene ambiguous. Trimming removed 2 bases from V and 0 bases from J, with 11 bases in between. This CDR3 has 17 amino acids. CDR1 and CDR2 from the germline V gene are MDHEN and SYDVKM. In DNA form, the CDR3 reads TGTGCCAGCAGTTTACTACTACTGAGCTCTGGGGCCAACGTCCTGACTTTC. Residues: CASSLLLLSSGANVLTF.

This clone showed up just once. The chain is built from TRBV28 and TRBJ2-2, with a tentative D call TRBD2 (5 bases). Trimming pared 11 bases from V and 7 bases from J, leaving 14 bases between. This CDR3 has 12 amino acids. Germline loops: CDR1 MDHEN, CDR2 SYDVKM. CDR3 coding DNA: TGTGCCTGCGAAGGGAGAGACGGGGAGCTGTTTTTT. Its protein is CACEGRDGELFF.

V is TRBV7-9 and J is TRBJ1-5, with D tentatively TRBD1 (5 bases). From germline, CDR1 is SEHNR and CDR2 FQNEAQ (reference sequence). CDR3 length equals 11 residues. The germline V and J ends were trimmed by 9 bases and 5 bases, with 8 bases remaining between them. CDR3 in amino acids: CARSGYQPQHF. The DNA for the CDR3 is TGTGCCAGGTCAGGGTATCAGCCCCAGCATTTT.

The chain has TRBV27 and TRBJ2-2; D is unclear. The CDR3 length is 18 residues. Deletions cut 1 base from V and 2 bases from J, with 17 bases between. Germline CDR1 MNHEY, CDR2 SMNVEV (reference sequence). CDR3: CASSLYPPPVPNTGELFF. CDR3 coding DNA: TGTGCCAGCAGTTTATATCCCCCCCCGGTTCCCAACACCGGGGAGCTGTTTTTT.

J is TRBJ2-7 and V is TRBV4-1; 7 bases map to TRBD2. The germline V gene has CDR1 MGHRA and CDR2 YSYEKL. The CDR3 has 15 residues. V lost 3 bases, J lost 5 bases, and 10 bases stayed unmatched. This CDR3 is CASSQDRGVGDEQYF. CDR3 bases: TGCGCCAGCAGCCAGGACCGGGGGGTGGGGGACGAGCAGTACTTC.

The chain combines TRBV5-5 with TRBJ2-1, with 8 bases lining up with TRBD2. The germline gives CDR1 SGHKS, CDR2 YYEKEE (reference sequence). After removal of 2 bases from V and 6 bases from J, the junction contained 7 bases not matched to a gene. CDR3 length: 15 residues. The CDR3 here is CASSLLADTFNEQFF. For the CDR3, the DNA is TGTGCCAGCAGCTTACTAGCGGACACCTTCAATGAGCAGTTCTTC.

Details on this clone: Additional DNA sequences in this sample encode the identical CDR3. This rearrangement joins TRBV27 to TRBJ1-1; tentative D call: TRBD1 (5 bases). There are 17 residues in the CDR3. Germline V lookup: CDR1 MNHEY, CDR2 SMNVEV (reference sequence). V gave up 5 bases and J gave up 0 bases, with 19 bases separating them. The CDR3 nucleotides are TGTGCCAGCAGTAGACGTACGATGGGGGGGGTGAACACTGAAGCTTTCTTT. Encoded protein: CASSRRTMGGVNTEAFF.

This clone occurred once. The V and J genes are TRBV28 and TRBJ1-5; D gene uncertain. The CDR3 is 14 residues long. CDR1 MDHEN and CDR2 SYDVKM come from the germline V gene. Trimming pared 6 bases from V and 5 bases from J, leaving 14 bases between. CDR3 DNA sequence: TGTGCCAGCAGCGGCGACACAATCTATCAGCCCCAGCATTTT. Residues: CASSGDTIYQPQHF.

This chain uses TRBV13 with TRBJ1-2; 7 bases map to TRBD1. CDR1 is PRHDT and CDR2 is FYEKMQ in the germline V gene (reference sequence). V shed 4 bases, J shed 7 bases, and the junction held 21 bases outside the gene matches. CDR3 length: 18 residues. The CDR3: CASSSGTQGTDYLSGYTF. DNA for the CDR3: TGTGCCAGCAGCTCCGGAACACAGGGGACGGACTATCTGAGTGGCTACACCTTC. The full variable domain, its missing parts supplied by reference TRBV13 and TRBJ1-2, is AAGVIQSPRHLIKEKRETATLKCYPIPRHDTVYWYQQGPGQDPQFLISFYEKMQSDKGSIPDRFSAQQFSDYHSELNMSSLELGDSALYFCASSSGTQGTDYLSGYTFGSGTRLTVV.

V gene TRBV6-5 combines with J gene TRBJ2-1, with 9 bases aligning to TRBD2. This CDR3 region has 16 residues. Germline trimming cut 2 bases from V and 5 bases from J; bases unmatched to any gene: 7. CDR1 and CDR2 from the germline V gene are MNHEY and SVGAGI. The CDR3 region is CASSYGAGGPNNEQFF. As DNA, the CDR3 is TGTGCCAGCAGTTACGGGGCGGGAGGGCCGAACAATGAGCAGTTCTTC.

The rearrangement joins TRBV2 to TRBJ1-2; 7 bases agree with TRBD1. V lost 3 bases, J lost 4 bases, and 5 bases stayed unmatched. Germline V gene lookup returns CDR1 SNHLY and CDR2 FYNNEI. The CDR3 runs 14 residues. DNA for the CDR3: TGTGCCAGCAGTGAGGGACAGCGAGGCTATGGCTACACCTTC. Translation gives CASSEGQRGYGYTF.

V gene TRBV9 combines with J gene TRBJ2-3; 7 nucleotides line up with TRBD2. Germline V gene data show CDR1 as SGDLS and CDR2 as YYNGEE. V was clipped by 3 bases and J by 6 bases; unmatched bases: 10. The CDR3 length is 15 residues. CDR3 coding DNA: TGTGCCAGCAGCGACATTTCTAGCGGCCCCGATACGCAGTATTTT. Translated: CASSDISSGPDTQYF.

The chain combines TRBV2 with TRBJ1-5; D is uncertain. Trimming took off 11 bases at V and 2 bases at J, with 16 bases between the two ends. The CDR3 is 14 amino acids. Germline-derived CDR1 and CDR2 are SNHLY and FYNNEI. The CDR3 coding sequence is TGTGCCGCCGGGGAGGGAAGGGGCAATCAGCCCCAGCATTTT. Its protein is CAAGEGRGNQPQHF.

The CDR3 nucleotides read TGTGCCAGCAGCAATAGCGGAGTCACAGATACGCAGTATTTT. It yields the protein CASSNSGVTDTQYF. This sequence joins TRBV7-2 and TRBJ2-3; perhaps TRBD2 as D (6 bases). The CDR3 has 14 residues. The germline V gene has CDR1 SGHTA and CDR2 FQGNSA. V shed 5 bases and J shed 2 bases, with 11 bases lying between them. Based on the CDR3 plus reference TRBV7-2 and TRBJ2-3, the full variable domain is GAGVSQSPSNKVTEKGKDVELRCDPISGHTALYWYRQSLGQGLEFLIYFQGNSAPDKSGLPSDRFSAERTGGSVSTLTIQRTQQEDSAVYLCASSNSGVTDTQYFGPGTRLTVL.

V is TRBV27 and J is TRBJ1-2, with 9 bases lining up with TRBD1. Unmatched junction bases numbered 9, after V lost 5 bases and J lost 8 bases. Germline CDR1 and CDR2: MNHEY and SMNVEV (reference sequence). The CDR3 is made up of 14 amino acids. CDR3 residues: CASSPGTGWGGYTF. The CDR3 bases are TGTGCCAGCAGTCCCGGGACAGGGTGGGGAGGCTACACCTTC.

On this clone: An end of the junction differs from the germline gene, which may be a read error. This chain links TRBV7-7 with TRBJ2-2, with TRBD2 as a possible D gene (6 bases). The CDR3 has 17 amino acids. Per germline, CDR1 SSHAT and CDR2 FNYEAQ (reference sequence). The CDR3: CASSLAAALPSTGELFF. CDR3 DNA: TGTGCTAGCAGCTTAGCGGCGGCACTTCCGAGCACCGGGGAGCTGTTTTTT.

The rearrangement joins TRBV29-1 to TRBJ2-3, with 9 bases lining up with TRBD2. This CDR3 contains 13 residues. Per germline, CDR1 SQVTM and CDR2 ANQGSEA. V lost 3 bases to trimming and J lost 4 bases; unmatched junction nucleotides: 2. Here the CDR3 DNA reads TGCAGCGTTGAGTTAGCGGGAGCAGATACGCAGTATTTT. Its protein is CSVELAGADTQYF.

The rearrangement links TRBV9 to TRBJ1-2; D gene ambiguous. Germline lookup yields CDR1 SGDLS and CDR2 YYNGEE. Trimming took 1 base from V and 5 from J, leaving 15 bases between them. This CDR3 has 15 amino acids. The CDR3 nucleotides read TGTGCCAGCAGCGTAAGCTCAGGAAGAGAATATGGCTACACCTTC. Translation: CASSVSSGREYGYTF.

The rearrangement uses TRBV11-2 and TRBJ2-3, with D perhaps TRBD2 (6 bases). The V gene's germline CDR1 is SGHAT and CDR2 FQNNGV. V lost 5 bases and J lost 2, with 14 bases in between. The CDR3 is made up of 15 amino acids. In DNA form, the CDR3 reads TGTGCCAGCAGCGCGGGACCTGCCCCCACAGATACGCAGTATTTT. Its translation is CASSAGPAPTDTQYF.

The rearrangement uses TRBV19 and TRBJ1-2; D might be TRBD1 (5 bases). The CDR3 has 13 residues. The V gene lost 3 bases and the J gene lost 1 base, with 6 bases spanning the gap. Germline loops: CDR1 LNHDA, CDR2 SQIVND (reference sequence). CDR3 region: CASSMTVNYGYTF. CDR3 nucleotides: TGTGCCAGTAGTATGACAGTTAACTATGGCTACACCTTC.

The chain is built from TRBV2 and TRBJ1-2, with 7 positions matching TRBD1. Germline-derived CDR1 and CDR2 are SNHLY and FYNNEI. Germline trimming cut 8 bases from V and 2 bases from J; bases unmatched to any gene: 11. The CDR3 length is 15 residues. The CDR3 DNA reads TGTGCCAGCCTCGTCTGGACAGGACCGAACTATGGCTACACCTTC. Translation: CASLVWTGPNYGYTF.

The rearrangement uses TRBV18 and TRBJ2-7; D unclear. The CDR3 is 12 amino acids. The germline CDR1 and CDR2 sequences are KGHSH and LQKENI. V lost 3 bases and J lost 2, with 5 bases in between. The CDR3: CASSPSTYEQYF. The CDR3 DNA reads as TGTGCCAGCTCACCGTCTACCTACGAGCAGTACTTC.

This chain links TRBV19 with TRBJ1-1; perhaps TRBD1 as D (5 bases). Germline V lookup: CDR1 LNHDA, CDR2 SQIVND (reference sequence). Trimming removed 6 bases from V and 4 bases from J, with 9 bases in between. The CDR3 contains 12 residues. CDR3 loop: CASSWGGTEAFF. DNA of the CDR3: TGTGCCAGTAGCTGGGGGGGCACTGAAGCTTTCTTT.